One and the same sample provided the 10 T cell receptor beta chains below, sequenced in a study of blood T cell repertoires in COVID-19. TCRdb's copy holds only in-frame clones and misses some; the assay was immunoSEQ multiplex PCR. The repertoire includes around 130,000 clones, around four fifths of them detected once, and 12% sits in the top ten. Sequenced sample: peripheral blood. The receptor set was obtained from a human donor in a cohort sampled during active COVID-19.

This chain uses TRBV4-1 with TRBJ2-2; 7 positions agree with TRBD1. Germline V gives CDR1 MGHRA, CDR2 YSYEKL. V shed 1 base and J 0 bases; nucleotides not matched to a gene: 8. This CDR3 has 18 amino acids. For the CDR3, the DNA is TGCGCCAGCAGCCAAGGACAGGGAACCATCGCGAACACCGGGGAGCTGTTTTTT. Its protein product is CASSQGQGTIANTGELFF.

The CDR3, as DNA: TGTGCCAGCAGCTTATCAGGGGGAGGTCAGCCCCAGCATTTT. Encoded protein: CASSLSGGGQPQHF. This chain uses TRBV7-6 with TRBJ1-5; 7 positions match TRBD1. V lost 2 bases and J lost 6; bases outside the gene matches: 4. Germline-derived CDR1 and CDR2 are SGHVS and FNYEAQ. The CDR3 loop spans 14 amino acids.

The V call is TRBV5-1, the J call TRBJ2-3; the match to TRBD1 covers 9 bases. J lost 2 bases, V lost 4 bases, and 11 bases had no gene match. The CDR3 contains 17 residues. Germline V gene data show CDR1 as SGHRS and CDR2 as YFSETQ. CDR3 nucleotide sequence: TGCGCCAGCAGCCTCGGGACAGGGAATGTGAACACAGATACGCAGTATTTT. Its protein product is CASSLGTGNVNTDTQYF.

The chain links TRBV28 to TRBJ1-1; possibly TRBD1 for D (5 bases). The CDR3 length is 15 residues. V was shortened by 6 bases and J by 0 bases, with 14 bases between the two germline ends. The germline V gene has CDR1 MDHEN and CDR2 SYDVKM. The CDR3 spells CASRGGDLMNTEAFF. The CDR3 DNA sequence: TGTGCCAGCAGGGGGGGGGATCTCATGAACACTGAAGCTTTCTTT.

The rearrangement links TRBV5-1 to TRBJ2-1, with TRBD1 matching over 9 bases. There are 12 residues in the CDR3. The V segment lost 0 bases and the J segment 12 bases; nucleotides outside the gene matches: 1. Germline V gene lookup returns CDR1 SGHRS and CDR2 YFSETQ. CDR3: CASSLVGQGQFF. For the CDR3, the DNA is TGCGCCAGCAGCTTGGTGGGACAGGGGCAGTTCTTC.

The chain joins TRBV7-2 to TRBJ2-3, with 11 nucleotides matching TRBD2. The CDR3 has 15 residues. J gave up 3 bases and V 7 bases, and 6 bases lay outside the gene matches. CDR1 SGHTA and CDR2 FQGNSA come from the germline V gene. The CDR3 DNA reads TGTGCCAGCACCCCTAGCGGGGGGAGGACAGATACGCAGTATTTT. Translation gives CASTPSGGRTDTQYF.

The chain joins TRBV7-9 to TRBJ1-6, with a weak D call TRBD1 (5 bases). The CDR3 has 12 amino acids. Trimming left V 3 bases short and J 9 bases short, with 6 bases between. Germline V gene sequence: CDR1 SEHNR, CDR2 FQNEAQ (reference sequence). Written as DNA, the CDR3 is TGTGCCAGCAGCTTCCAGGGTTCACCCCTCCACTTT. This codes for CASSFQGSPLHF.

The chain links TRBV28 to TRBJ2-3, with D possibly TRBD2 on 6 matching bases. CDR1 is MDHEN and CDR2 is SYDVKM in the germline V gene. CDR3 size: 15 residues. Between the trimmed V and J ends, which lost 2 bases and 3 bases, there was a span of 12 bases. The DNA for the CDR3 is TGTGCCAGCAGTTTAGGGCTAGCGCGTACAGATACGCAGTATTTT. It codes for CASSLGLARTDTQYF.

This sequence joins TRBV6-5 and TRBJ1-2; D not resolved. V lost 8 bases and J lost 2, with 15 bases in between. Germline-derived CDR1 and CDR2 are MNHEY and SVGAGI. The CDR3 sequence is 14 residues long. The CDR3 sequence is CASGPLAANYGYTF. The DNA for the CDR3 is TGTGCCAGCGGCCCGTTGGCGGCAAACTATGGCTACACCTTC.

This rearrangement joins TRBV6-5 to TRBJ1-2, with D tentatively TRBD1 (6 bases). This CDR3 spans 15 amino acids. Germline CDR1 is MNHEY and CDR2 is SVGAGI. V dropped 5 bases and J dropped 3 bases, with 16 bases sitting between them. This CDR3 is CASSPTGQPYYGYTF. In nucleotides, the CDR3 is TGTGCCAGCAGTCCAACTGGACAGCCTTACTATGGCTACACCTTC.